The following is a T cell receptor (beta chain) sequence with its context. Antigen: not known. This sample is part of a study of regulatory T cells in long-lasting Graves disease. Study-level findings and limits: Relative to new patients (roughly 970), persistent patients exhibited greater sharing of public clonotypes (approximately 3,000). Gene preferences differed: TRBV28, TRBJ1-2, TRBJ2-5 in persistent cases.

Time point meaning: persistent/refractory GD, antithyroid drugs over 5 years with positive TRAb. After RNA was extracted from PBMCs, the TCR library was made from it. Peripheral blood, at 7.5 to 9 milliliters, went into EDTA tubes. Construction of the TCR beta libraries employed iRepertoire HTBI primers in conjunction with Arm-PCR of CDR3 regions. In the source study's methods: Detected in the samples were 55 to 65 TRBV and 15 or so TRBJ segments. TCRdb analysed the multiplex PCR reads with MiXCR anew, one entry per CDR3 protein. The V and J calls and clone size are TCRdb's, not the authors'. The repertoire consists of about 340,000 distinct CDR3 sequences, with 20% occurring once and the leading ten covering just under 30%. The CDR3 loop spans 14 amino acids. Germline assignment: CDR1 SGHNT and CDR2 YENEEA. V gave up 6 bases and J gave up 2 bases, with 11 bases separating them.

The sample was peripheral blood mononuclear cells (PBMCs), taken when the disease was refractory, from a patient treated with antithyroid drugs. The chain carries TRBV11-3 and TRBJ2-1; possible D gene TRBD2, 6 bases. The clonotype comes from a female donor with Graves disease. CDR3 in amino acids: CASRSSEPYNEQFF. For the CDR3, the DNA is TGTGCCAGCAGGTCTAGCGAACCCTACAATGAGCAGTTCTTC.